A single sample is the source of the 27 T cell receptor beta chains below, sequenced in a study of T-cell reconstitution after alpha-beta-depleted transplantation in children. The library targeted TCRbeta and was prepared with unique molecular identifiers. TCRdb passed the PCR reads through MiXCR, listing each CDR3 protein once. The data show about 350,000 distinct CDR3 sequences, around 15% seen once. Here the sequenced sample was PBMCs, mostly from graft donor cells, taken 360 days after TCRalphabeta/CD19-depleted stem cell transplant. The origin of the receptors is a male patient aged 2-10 years who had a stem cell transplant for acute lymphoblastic leukemia, so the T cells may come from the graft donor.

This clonotype has at least ten counts. The chain carries TRBV29-1 and TRBJ2-5; the D gene is possibly TRBD2 (6 bases). The ends were cut back, 1 base at V and 4 bases at J, with 16 bases in the middle. Germline values: CDR1 SQVTM, CDR2 ANQGSEA. There are 15 residues in the CDR3. CDR3 sequence: CSVEVSGSGRETQYF. The CDR3 coding sequence is TGCAGCGTTGAAGTATCCGGGAGTGGTAGAGAGACCCAGTACTTC.

This clonotype occurred a few times. The chain joins TRBV14 to TRBJ2-7, with 14 bases aligning to TRBD2. Per the germline V gene, CDR1 is SGHDN and CDR2 is FVKESK. V lost 1 base, J lost 3 bases, and 5 bases stayed unmatched. The length of the CDR3 is 17 residues. CDR3 residues: CASSQGTSGRYLYEQYF. The CDR3 DNA is TGTGCCAGCAGCCAAGGGACTAGCGGGAGGTACCTCTACGAGCAGTACTTC.

This clonotype was picked up a small number of times. This chain uses TRBV6-2 or TRBV6-3 with TRBJ1-4; D might be TRBD1 (5 bases). The CDR3 has 15 residues. V lost 2 bases and J lost 5, with 12 bases in between. CDR1 MNHEY and CDR2 SVGEGT come from the germline V gene. The CDR3 DNA is TGTGCCAGCAGTTACCGGCGGGGCCCGAATGAAAAACTGTTTTTT. Protein: CASSYRRGPNEKLFF.

This clonotype appeared a few times. The chain recombines TRBV29-1 with TRBJ2-7; possibly TRBD1 or TRBD2 for D (6 bases each). V was clipped by 3 bases and J by 7 bases, with 10 bases between them. The CDR3 extends over 11 amino acids. Looked up from germline, CDR1 is SQVTM and CDR2 is ANQGSEA. The CDR3 region has the DNA TGCAGCGTTGAGCAGGGGACTGAGCAGTACTTC. This encodes CSVEQGTEQYF.

The CDR3 reads CASSYSPLADDEQYF. DNA for the CDR3: TGTGCCAGCAGTTACTCGCCCCTAGCCGACGACGAGCAGTACTTC. The rearrangement links TRBV6-5 to TRBJ2-7; tentative D call: TRBD2 (5 bases). Germline V gene sequence: CDR1 MNHEY, CDR2 SVGAGI. Trimming took 0 bases from V and 5 from J, leaving 14 bases between them. The CDR3 sequence is 15 residues long.

This chain links TRBV5-1 with TRBJ2-7; 9 nucleotides agree with TRBD1. V was pared by 0 bases and J by 8 bases, with 6 bases of the junction left unmatched. Germline V lookup: CDR1 SGHRS, CDR2 YFSETQ. This CDR3 is 14 amino acids long. The CDR3 coding sequence is TGCGCCAGCAGCTTGGGAGTGGGGACAGGGAAGCAGTACTTC. Its protein is CASSLGVGTGKQYF.

The chain employs TRBV4-1 and TRBJ2-1; no clear D gene. Trimming took 5 bases from V and 0 from J, leaving 17 bases between them. This CDR3 is 17 amino acids long. CDR1 and CDR2 from the germline V gene are MGHRA and YSYEKL. Here the CDR3 DNA reads TGCGCCAGCAGCGTTTATGTGCGGTCAAGCTCCTACAATGAGCAGTTCTTC. Its protein product is CASSVYVRSSSYNEQFF.

This clonotype showed up many times. The chain joins TRBV4-1 to TRBJ1-1; D gene uncertain. Germline CDR1 is MGHRA and CDR2 is YSYEKL. The V end lost 1 base, the J end lost 0 bases, and 3 bases lay between the germline ends. This CDR3 is 13 amino acids long. CDR3 DNA sequence: TGCGCCAGCAGCCAAGTGATGAACACTGAAGCTTTCTTT. It codes for CASSQVMNTEAFF.

The table lists this clonotype with a few counts. The CDR3 sequence is CASSQDPVGRGENIQYF. The CDR3 DNA follows: TGCGCCAGCAGCCAAGATCCAGTCGGCAGGGGCGAAAACATTCAGTACTTC. This chain connects TRBV4-3 to TRBJ2-4, with D possibly matching TRBD1 (6 bases). The V and J ends lost 0 bases and 5 bases respectively, with 17 bases between them. CDR1 is LGHNA and CDR2 is YSLEER in the germline V gene. This CDR3 region has 17 residues.

This clonotype has just a few counts. The V call is TRBV11-2, the J call TRBJ2-4, with D possibly called TRBD1 or TRBD2 (6 bases each). The V gene lost 0 bases and the J gene lost 8 bases, with 11 bases spanning the gap. Germline lookup yields CDR1 SGHAT and CDR2 FQNNGV. CDR3 length equals 14 residues. The CDR3 spells CASSLEWGADIQYF. The DNA for the CDR3 is TGTGCCAGCAGCTTAGAATGGGGGGCGGACATTCAGTACTTC.

This clonotype was recorded a few times. The V and J genes are TRBV5-1 and TRBJ2-2, with 8 bases identical to TRBD1. In germline, CDR1 is SGHRS, CDR2 YFSETQ. The V and J ends lost 0 bases and 4 bases, in that order; junction bases with no gene match: 8. This CDR3 is built from 17 residues. CDR3 sequence reads: CASSLGTGTGITGELFF. CDR3 bases: TGCGCCAGCAGCTTGGGGACCGGGACAGGAATCACCGGGGAGCTGTTTTTT.

J is TRBJ1-2 and V is TRBV28; no definite D call. The CDR3 totals 13 residues. Germline lookup yields CDR1 MDHEN and CDR2 SYDVKM. V was shortened by 6 bases and J by 4 bases, with 12 bases between the two germline ends. The CDR3: CASSSAGLYGYTF. The CDR3 nucleotides read TGTGCCAGCAGCTCTGCAGGTCTCTATGGCTACACCTTC.

This clonotype was picked up a small number of times. This chain uses TRBV5-1 with TRBJ2-7, with TRBD1 matching 9 bases. Trimming at V came to 8 bases and at J to 4 bases, leaving 13 bases not matched to a gene. The CDR3 length is 15 residues. Looked up from germline, CDR1 is SGHRS and CDR2 is YFSETQ. CDR3 region: CARVLGQGLNYEQYF. The CDR3 nucleotides are TGCGCCAGGGTCCTTGGACAGGGGTTGAATTACGAGCAGTACTTC.

This clonotype has only a few counts. J is TRBJ2-1 and V is TRBV4-2; D is unresolved. From germline, CDR1 is LGHNA and CDR2 YNFKEQ. The ends were cut back, 1 base at V and 4 bases at J, with 8 bases in the middle. This CDR3 is 14 amino acids long. CDR3 in amino acids: CASSQVFLYNEQFF. The CDR3 nucleotides are TGTGCCAGCAGCCAAGTGTTTCTTTACAATGAGCAGTTCTTC.

This clonotype was seen only a few times. The V and J genes are TRBV4-2 and TRBJ2-1; 10 positions agree with TRBD2. This CDR3 contains 17 residues. Looked up from germline, CDR1 is LGHNA and CDR2 is YNFKEQ. The junction had 7 bases not matched to a gene; V was cut back by 0 bases and J by 5 bases. CDR3 coding DNA: TGTGCCAGCAGCCAAGATAGGCTAGCGGGAGCACACAATGAGCAGTTCTTC. Protein: CASSQDRLAGAHNEQFF.

Worth noting for this clonotype: One end of the junction varies from germline; a read error may be responsible. The rearrangement uses TRBV12-3 or TRBV12-4 and TRBJ2-7; no firm D call. The CDR3 extends over 14 amino acids. The CDR3 loop is CASSPRVSSYKQYF. The CDR3 DNA is TGTGCCAGCAGTCCCCGTGTTAGCTCCTACAAGCAGTACTTC.

This CDR3 reads CASGPAETQYF. The DNA for the CDR3 is TGTGCTAGTGGTCCAGCGGAGACCCAGTACTTC. This chain connects TRBV12-5 to TRBJ2-5; D is unresolved. V was pared by 5 bases and J by 5 bases, with 6 bases between. The CDR3 is 11 residues long. The germline CDR1 and CDR2 sequences are LGHNT and FRNRAP.

V is TRBV5-5 and J is TRBJ1-3, with D unresolved. Per the germline V gene, CDR1 is SGHKS and CDR2 is YYEKEE (reference sequence). The CDR3 extends over 15 amino acids. Trimming stripped 4 bases from V and 0 bases from J, with 11 bases between. CDR3 in amino acids: CASSHPGNSGNTIYF. Here the CDR3 DNA reads TGTGCCAGCAGCCACCCCGGGAACTCTGGAAACACCATATATTTT.

This clonotype was counted many times. The chain has TRBV4-1 and TRBJ1-4, with D hard to call. The CDR3 runs 14 residues. Germline V gene sequence: CDR1 MGHRA, CDR2 YSYEKL. The V and J ends lost 5 bases and 0 bases respectively, with 7 bases between them. The CDR3 DNA is TGCGCCAGCAGCTACAGATCAACTAATGAAAAACTGTTTTTT. The encoded protein is CASSYRSTNEKLFF.

The V call is TRBV4-3, the J call TRBJ2-1; 8 bases map to TRBD2. Trimming removed 1 base from V and 6 bases from J; junction bases left unmatched: 17. The germline V gene has CDR1 LGHNA and CDR2 YSLEER. The CDR3 is made up of 19 amino acids. In DNA form, the CDR3 reads TGCGCCAGCAGCCAAGCCCTAGCGGGCAGTGCTTGGGGGGGCAATGAGCAGTTCTTC. Amino acids: CASSQALAGSAWGGNEQFF.

This clonotype was observed a few times. The genes are TRBV7-2 and TRBJ2-1; 7 bases are shared with TRBD2. CDR3 size: 15 residues. CDR1 and CDR2 from the germline V gene are SGHTA and FQGNSA. V dropped 0 bases and J dropped 7; count of bases not matched to a gene: 6. The DNA for the CDR3 is TGTGCCAGCAGCTTAGCGGCGGGAGAAAGGAATGAGCAGTTCTTC. This gives the protein CASSLAAGERNEQFF. The full variable domain, completed using reference TRBV7-2 and TRBJ2-1, is GAGVSQSPSNKVTEKGKDVELRCDPISGHTALYWYRQSLGQGLEFLIYFQGNSAPDKSGLPSDRFSAERTGGSVSTLTIQRTQQEDSAVYLCASSLAAGERNEQFFGPGTRLTVL.

This clonotype was seen only a few times. This chain connects TRBV6-2 or TRBV6-3 to TRBJ2-1; 9 bases fit TRBD2. The CDR3 consists of 15 residues. Unmatched junction bases numbered 5, after V lost 3 bases and J lost 5 bases. Germline lookup yields CDR1 MNHEY and CDR2 SVGEGT. CDR3 sequence: CASSYRLAGHNEQFF. In nucleotides, the CDR3 is TGTGCCAGCAGTTATAGGCTAGCGGGACACAATGAGCAGTTCTTC.

In this sample, this clonotype turned up a few times. The rearrangement links TRBV12-3 or TRBV12-4 to TRBJ2-3, with TRBD2 identical over 13 bases. The J segment lost 3 bases and the V segment lost 6 bases, leaving 9 bases of the junction unmatched. The CDR3 is 17 amino acids. The CDR3 DNA reads TGTGCCAGCAGCCGACCGCCGACTAGCGGGAGGACAGATACGCAGTATTTT. This gives the protein CASSRPPTSGRTDTQYF.

The chain uses TRBV7-2 and TRBJ2-1; 12 bases line up with TRBD2. V trimming: 2 bases; J trimming: 5 bases; junction bases outside the gene matches: 7. Germline V lookup: CDR1 SGHTA, CDR2 FQGNSA. The CDR3 is 17 amino acids. CDR3 amino acids: CASSLRLAGGWNNEQFF. CDR3 nucleotides: TGTGCCAGCAGCTTACGGCTAGCGGGAGGGTGGAACAATGAGCAGTTCTTC.

The chain has TRBV28 and TRBJ2-2; 12 bases are a match to TRBD2. Per the germline V gene, CDR1 is MDHEN and CDR2 is SYDVKM. The CDR3 is made up of 17 amino acids. Trimming at V came to 3 bases and at J to 5 bases, leaving 7 bases not matched to a gene. DNA of the CDR3: TGTGCCAGCAGTTTTGAGCTAGCGGGAGGGGGAACCGGGGAGCTGTTTTTT. Translating it yields CASSFELAGGGTGELFF.

This clonotype was seen many times. The chain carries TRBV28 and TRBJ2-4, with D perhaps TRBD2 (6 bases). CDR1 and CDR2 from the germline V gene are MDHEN and SYDVKM. This CDR3 comprises 15 residues. V shed 3 bases and J shed 1 base, with 10 bases lying between them. The CDR3 DNA reads TGTGCCAGCAGTTTGGTTCGGGGGGCCAAAAACATTCAGTACTTC. It yields the protein CASSLVRGAKNIQYF.

This clonotype was observed a few times. The CDR3 DNA sequence: TGCAGTGCTCGCATTGGTGGAGGGTTTGAGCAGTACTTC. It translates to CSARIGGGFEQYF. The chain carries TRBV20-1 and TRBJ2-7, with a tentative D call TRBD2 (6 bases). The CDR3 consists of 13 residues. V lost 5 bases to trimming and J lost 7 bases, with 18 bases between them. CDR1 and CDR2 (germline): DFQATT, SNEGSKA (reference sequence).